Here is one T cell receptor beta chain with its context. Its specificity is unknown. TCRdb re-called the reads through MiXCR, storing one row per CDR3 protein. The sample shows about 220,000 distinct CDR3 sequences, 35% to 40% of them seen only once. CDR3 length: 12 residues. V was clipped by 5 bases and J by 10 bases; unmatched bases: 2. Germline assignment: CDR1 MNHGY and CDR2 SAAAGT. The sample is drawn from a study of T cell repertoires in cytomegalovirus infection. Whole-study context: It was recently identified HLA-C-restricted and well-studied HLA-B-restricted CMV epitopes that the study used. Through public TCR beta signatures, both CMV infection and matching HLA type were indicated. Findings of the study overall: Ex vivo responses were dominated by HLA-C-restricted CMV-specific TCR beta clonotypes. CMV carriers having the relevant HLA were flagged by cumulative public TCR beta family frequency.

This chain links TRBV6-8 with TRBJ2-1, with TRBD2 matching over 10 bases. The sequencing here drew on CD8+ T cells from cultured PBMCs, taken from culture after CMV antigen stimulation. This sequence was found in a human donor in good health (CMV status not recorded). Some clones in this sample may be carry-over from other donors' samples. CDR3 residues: CASSPGLAEQFF. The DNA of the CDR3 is TGTGCCAGCAGTCCGGGACTAGCGGAGCAGTTCTTC.